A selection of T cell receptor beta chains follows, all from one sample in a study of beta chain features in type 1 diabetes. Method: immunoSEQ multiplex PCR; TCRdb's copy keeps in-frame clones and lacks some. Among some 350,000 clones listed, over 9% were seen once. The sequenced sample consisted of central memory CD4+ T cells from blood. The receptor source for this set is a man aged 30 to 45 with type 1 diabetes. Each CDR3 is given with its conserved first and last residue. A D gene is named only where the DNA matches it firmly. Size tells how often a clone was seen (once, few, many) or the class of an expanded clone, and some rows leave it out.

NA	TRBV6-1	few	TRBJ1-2	CASNSYYGYTF	TGTGCCAGCAACAGCTACTATGGCTACACCTTC
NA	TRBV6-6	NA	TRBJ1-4	CASSYNQRKEKLFF	TGTGCCAGCAGTTACAACCAGAGGAAGGAAAAACTGTTTTTT
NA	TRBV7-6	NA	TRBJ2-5	CASSPSTTLETQYF	TGTGCCAGCAGCCCCTCGACGACTTTAGAGACCCAGTACTTC
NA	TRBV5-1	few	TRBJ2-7	CASSADGGSSLYEQYF	TGCGCCAGCAGCGCAGACGGTGGTTCTAGCCTCTACGAGCAGTACTTC
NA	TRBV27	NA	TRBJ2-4	CASSSRVVAKNIQYF	TGTGCCAGCAGTTCTAGGGTTGTAGCCAAAAACATTCAGTACTTC
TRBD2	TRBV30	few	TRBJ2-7	CAWSTSGSREQYF	TGTGCCTGGAGTACTAGCGGGAGTCGCGAGCAGTACTTC
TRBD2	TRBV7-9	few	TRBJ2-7	CASSLSGGSTSYEQYF	TGTGCCAGCAGCCTCAGCGGGGGGTCAACCTCCTACGAGCAGTACTTC
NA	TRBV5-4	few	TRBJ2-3	CASSLITGAEDTQYF	TGTGCCAGCAGCTTGATAACGGGAGCAGAGGATACGCAGTATTTT
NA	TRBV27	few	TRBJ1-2	CASRVISGGHSNGYTF	TGTGCCAGCAGAGTCATCAGTGGGGGACATTCAAATGGCTACACCTTC
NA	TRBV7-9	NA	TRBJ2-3	CASSLGWRGADTQYF	TGTGCCAGCAGCTTAGGGTGGAGGGGGGCAGATACGCAGTATTTT
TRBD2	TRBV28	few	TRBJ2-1	CASRGRGLAGDPFF	TGTGCCAGCAGGGGTAGAGGACTAGCGGGAGATCCGTTCTTC
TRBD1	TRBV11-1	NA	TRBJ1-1	CASSPWTGGMNTEAFF	TGTGCCAGCAGCCCCTGGACAGGGGGCATGAACACTGAAGCTTTCTTT
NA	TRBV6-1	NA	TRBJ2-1	CASSLEYNEQFF	TGTGCCAGCAGCCTCGAATACAATGAGCAGTTCTTC
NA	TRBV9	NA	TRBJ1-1	CASSVSPGNTEAFF	TGTGCCAGCAGCGTATCCCCGGGGAACACTGAAGCTTTCTTT
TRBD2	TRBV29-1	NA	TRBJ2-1	CSVSGGSSHTNEQFF	TGCAGCGTTTCCGGGGGGAGTTCCCATACGAATGAGCAGTTCTTC
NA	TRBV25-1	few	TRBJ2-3	CASTPVGSGTPSTDTQYF	TGTGCCAGCACCCCAGTTGGTTCCGGGACACCTAGCACAGATACGCAGTATTTT
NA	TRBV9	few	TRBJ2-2	CASSAFEILMTGELFF	TGTGCCAGCAGCGCTTTCGAAATCCTGATGACCGGGGAGCTGTTTTTT
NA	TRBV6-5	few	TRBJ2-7	CASSVSAYSYEQYF	TGTGCCAGCAGTGTTTCAGCCTACTCCTACGAGCAGTACTTC
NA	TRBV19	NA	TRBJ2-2	CASSRQSSNTGELFF	TGTGCCAGTAGTAGACAGTCCTCGAACACCGGGGAGCTGTTTTTT
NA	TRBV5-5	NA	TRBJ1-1	CASSTGRAENTEAFF	TGTGCCAGCAGCACGGGGAGAGCGGAGAACACTGAAGCTTTCTTT
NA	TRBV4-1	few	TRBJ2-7	CASSQEVSGSPYEQYF	TGCGCCAGCAGCCAAGAAGTTTCGGGGAGCCCATACGAGCAGTACTTC
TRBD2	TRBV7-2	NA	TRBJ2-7	CASSLTSGSRYEQYF	TGTGCCAGCAGCTTAACTAGCGGGAGTAGGTACGAGCAGTACTTC
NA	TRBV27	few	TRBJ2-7	CASSSWARDTYEQYF	TGTGCCAGCAGTTCTTGGGCACGAGATACCTACGAGCAGTACTTC
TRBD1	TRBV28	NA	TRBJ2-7	CASSFPGTGAYEQYF	TGTGCCAGCAGTTTTCCCGGGACAGGGGCCTACGAGCAGTACTTC
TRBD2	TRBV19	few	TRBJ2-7	CASSKGTSTEQYF	TGTGCCAGTAGTAAAGGGACTAGCACCGAGCAGTACTTC
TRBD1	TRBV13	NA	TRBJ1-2	CASSGILVGGTGGYTF	TGTGCCAGCAGTGGTATTTTGGTAGGGGGCACAGGTGGCTACACCTTC
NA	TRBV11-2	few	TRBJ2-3	CASRRLVGSGTDTQYF	TGTGCCAGCAGACGTCTTGTCGGGAGCGGCACAGATACGCAGTATTTT
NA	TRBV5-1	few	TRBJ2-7	CASSLPGNLDEQYF	TGCGCCAGCAGCTTGCCGGGGAACCTGGACGAGCAGTACTTC
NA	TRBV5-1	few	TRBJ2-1	CASSLDQGGYNEQFF	TGCGCCAGCAGCTTAGACCAGGGGGGCTACAATGAGCAGTTCTTC
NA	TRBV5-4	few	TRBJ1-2	CASSWAGRGMSYTF	TGCGCCAGCAGCTGGGCGGGCAGGGGAATGAGCTACACCTTC
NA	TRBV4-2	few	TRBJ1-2	CASSPPGVLGGYTF	TGTGCCAGCAGCCCACCAGGGGTTTTGGGTGGCTACACCTTC
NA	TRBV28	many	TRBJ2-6	CASSYQEERANVLTF	TGTGCCAGCAGTTACCAGGAAGAGAGGGCCAACGTCCTGACTTTC
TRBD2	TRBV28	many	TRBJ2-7	CASSSGASGSNEQYF	TGTGCCAGCAGTTCCGGTGCTAGCGGGAGCAACGAGCAGTACTTC
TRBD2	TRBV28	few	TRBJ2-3	CASSRTSGSKQYF	TGTGCCAGCAGTCGGACTAGCGGGAGTAAGCAGTATTTT
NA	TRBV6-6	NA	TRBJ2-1	CASSYGPINEQFF	TGTGCCAGCAGTTATGGGCCCATCAATGAGCAGTTCTTC
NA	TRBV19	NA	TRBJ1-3	CASSILSSGNTIYF	TGTGCCAGTAGTATCCTCAGCTCTGGAAACACCATATATTTT
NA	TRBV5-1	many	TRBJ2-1	CASSLSPAPNEQFF	TGCGCCAGCAGCTTGAGTCCAGCACCCAATGAGCAGTTCTTC